Below are 17 T cell receptor beta chains sequenced from a single sample in a study of T cell responses to AZD1222 COVID-19 vaccine. TCRdb's copy holds only in-frame clones and misses some; the assay was immunoSEQ multiplex PCR. The sample lists around 200,000 clones, 80% to 95% occurring once. The sequencing used peripheral blood, collected on day 0 of AZD1222 vaccination. These receptors were obtained from an adult in good health.

The V call is TRBV5-1, the J call TRBJ1-2; no firm D call. Germline-derived CDR1 and CDR2 are SGHRS and YFSETQ. Trimming removed 6 bases from V and 2 bases from J, with 14 bases in between. CDR3 length equals 14 residues. CDR3 protein: CASTESPGNYGYTF. CDR3 in DNA: TGCGCCAGCACCGAAAGCCCAGGCAACTATGGCTACACCTTC.

The V call is TRBV21-1, the J call TRBJ2-1; the tabulated D call, TRBD2, remains unverified against the DNA. TRBV21-1 is shown as a pseudogene. This CDR3 is built from 17 residues. CDR3 loop: CASSKLRSGPYYNEQFF. The CDR3 region has the DNA TGTGCCAGCAGCAAATTAAGGAGCGGGCCCTACTACAATGAGCAGTTCTTC.

The chain employs TRBV6-5 and TRBJ1-2; 9 bases align to TRBD1. V shed 4 bases and J 2 bases; nucleotides not matched to a gene: 5. The germline V gene has CDR1 MNHEY and CDR2 SVGAGI. The CDR3 spans 15 residues. The CDR3 DNA sequence: TGTGCCAGCAGTTCCGCGACAGGGGGGAACTATGGCTACACCTTC. Translating gives CASSSATGGNYGYTF.

CDR3 protein: CASSPSTDTQYF. In nucleotides, the CDR3 is TGCGCCAGCAGCCCGAGCACAGATACGCAGTATTTT. V usage is TRBV5-1 and J usage is TRBJ2-3; D is unclear. Germline loops: CDR1 SGHRS, CDR2 YFSETQ. The CDR3 is 12 amino acids. Trimming shortened V by 4 bases and J by 0 bases, and 3 bases separated the two germline ends. Full variable domain (remainder filled in from reference TRBV5-1 and TRBJ2-3): KAGVTQTPRYLIKTRGQQVTLSCSPISGHRSVSWYQQTPGQGLQFLFEYFSETQRNKGNFPGRFSGRQFSNSRSEMNVSTLELGDSALYLCASSPSTDTQYFGPGTRLTVL.

This clone was picked up one time. This chain connects TRBV13 to TRBJ2-2; perhaps TRBD2 as D (5 bases). The CDR3 extends over 14 amino acids. Germline CDR1 reads PRHDT; CDR2 reads FYEKMQ (reference sequence). Trimming took 4 bases from V and 13 from J, leaving 19 bases between them. CDR3 residues: CASSSLMGRAGLFF. In DNA form, the CDR3 reads TGTGCCAGCAGCTCCTTGATGGGCCGTGCGGGGCTGTTTTTT.

CDR3 in amino acids: CASRRTGINNSPLHF. Written as DNA, the CDR3 is TGTGCCAGCAGAAGGACAGGGATCAATAATTCACCCCTCCACTTT. V and J are TRBV6-5 and TRBJ1-6, with 8 positions matching TRBD1. Germline V lookup: CDR1 MNHEY, CDR2 SVGAGI. The ends lost 6 bases at V and 5 bases at J; junction bases unmatched: 6. The CDR3 length is 15 residues.

This CDR3 reads CASTPVKNTEAFF. CDR3 coding DNA: TGTGCCAGCACCCCGGTGAAGAACACTGAAGCTTTCTTT. The rearrangement links TRBV6-5 to TRBJ1-1; D gene ambiguous. The CDR3 extends over 13 amino acids. Germline values: CDR1 MNHEY, CDR2 SVGAGI. Trimming left V 7 bases short and J 1 base short, with 10 bases between.

CDR3 region: CASSQVDIISYNEQFF. The CDR3 DNA reads as TGCGCCAGCAGCCAAGTGGACATAATCTCCTACAATGAGCAGTTCTTC. The chain links TRBV4-1 to TRBJ2-1, with D perhaps matching TRBD1 (5 bases). There are 16 residues in the CDR3. V was pared by 1 base and J by 0 bases, with 10 bases between. The germline V gene encodes CDR1 MGHRA and CDR2 YSYEKL.

The chain joins TRBV9 to TRBJ2-5, with 9 positions matching TRBD2. The CDR3 is 16 residues long. CDR1 and CDR2 (germline): SGDLS, YYNGEE. V dropped 0 bases and J dropped 4; count of bases not matched to a gene: 7. The CDR3 is CASSVGGGRAAETQYF. In DNA form, the CDR3 reads TGTGCCAGCAGCGTAGGGGGCGGGAGGGCCGCAGAGACCCAGTACTTC.

The V gene is TRBV28, the J gene TRBJ2-7; D is unclear. Germline loops: CDR1 MDHEN, CDR2 SYDVKM. The CDR3 consists of 11 residues. V was clipped by 11 bases and J by 5 bases, with 13 bases between them. As DNA, the CDR3 is TGTGCCTCCCAAAGTGGCCACGAGCAGTACTTC. Protein product: CASQSGHEQYF. Full variable domain (outside the CDR3, taken from reference TRBV28 and TRBJ2-7): DVKVTQSSRYLVKRTGEKVFLECVQDMDHENMFWYRQDPGLGLRLIYFSYDVKMKEKGDIPEGYSVSREKKERFSLILESASTNQTSMYLCASQSGHEQYFGPGTRLTVT.

This chain links TRBV27 with TRBJ1-1; 10 bases are shared with TRBD1. The V segment lost 10 bases and the J segment 8 bases; nucleotides outside the gene matches: 13. This CDR3 comprises 14 residues. In germline, CDR1 is MNHEY, CDR2 SMNVEV (reference sequence). Here the CDR3 reads CATRWTGGDREAFF. DNA of the CDR3: TGTGCCACCCGTTGGACAGGGGGAGATCGAGAAGCTTTCTTT.

The chain combines TRBV6-5 with TRBJ2-7, with 7 bases aligning to TRBD1. The CDR3 has 14 amino acids. Germline V lookup: CDR1 MNHEY, CDR2 SVGAGI. The J segment lost 4 bases and the V segment lost 2 bases, leaving 5 bases of the junction unmatched. The CDR3 is CASSYRQGFYEQYF. The CDR3 DNA reads as TGTGCCAGCAGTTACAGACAGGGTTTTTACGAGCAGTACTTC.

V is TRBV5-4 and J is TRBJ2-1; 14 nucleotides align to TRBD2. Germline values: CDR1 SGHNT, CDR2 YYREEE (reference sequence). V dropped 4 bases and J dropped 0; count of bases not matched to a gene: 9. CDR3 length equals 19 residues. The CDR3 region has the DNA TGTGCCAGCAGCCCCGGGGGGGGGACTAGCGGGAGCTCCTACAATGAGCAGTTCTTC. It translates to CASSPGGGTSGSSYNEQFF.

The chain links TRBV7-8 to TRBJ1-3; perhaps TRBD1 as D (5 bases). V lost 2 bases, J lost 3 bases, and 14 bases lay in between. Germline-derived CDR1 and CDR2 are SGHVS and FQNEAQ. The CDR3 length is 16 residues. The CDR3 region has the DNA TGTGCCAGCAGCTTAAGCGTGGGGGGGATTGGAAACACCATATATTTT. It translates to CASSLSVGGIGNTIYF.

This sequence joins TRBV29-1 and TRBJ2-7; 7 bases are shared with TRBD1. CDR1 is SQVTM, CDR2 ANQGSEA, per germline. The CDR3 extends over 13 amino acids. V was pared by 5 bases and J by 3 bases, with 7 bases of the junction left unmatched. CDR3 in amino acids: CSVQQGPYYEQYF. The CDR3 DNA reads as TGCAGCGTTCAACAGGGGCCATACTACGAGCAGTACTTC.

This clone was seen only once. The chain is built from TRBV29-1 and TRBJ1-1; TRBD1 might be the D (5 bases). This CDR3 spans 12 amino acids. The germline V gene encodes CDR1 SQVTM and CDR2 ANQGSEA. The V end lost 5 bases, the J end lost 6 bases, and 13 bases lay between the germline ends. CDR3 in amino acids: CSVTGGAPEAFF. The CDR3 region has the DNA TGCAGCGTTACAGGAGGGGCCCCTGAAGCTTTCTTT.

The chain recombines TRBV6-1 with TRBJ1-2, with D possibly TRBD1 on 5 matching bases. V was clipped by 0 bases and J by 10 bases, with 15 bases between them. CDR1 MNHNS and CDR2 SASEGT come from the germline V gene. The length of the CDR3 is 14 residues. CDR3 bases: TGTGCCAGCAGTGAAGCGGGGGTTGTCGGTCACTACACCTTC. It specifies CASSEAGVVGHYTF.